The entry that follows covers one T cell receptor (beta chain) sequence. The data derive from a study of blood T cell repertoires in COVID-19. Study overall: Sample material is recorded as cDNA or gDNA derived from T cells, B-cell-depleted T cells, or PBMCs.

The CDR3 has 14 residues. Trimming took 0 bases from V and 1 from J, leaving 7 bases between them. Germline V gene lookup returns CDR1 SGHRS and CDR2 YFSETQ. Method: immunoSEQ multiplex PCR; TCRdb's copy keeps in-frame clones and lacks some. Seen here are roughly 14,000 clones, around 86% observed once, and the top ten hold around 15%. The origin of this receptor is a human donor in a cohort sampled during active COVID-19. V usage is TRBV5-1 and J usage is TRBJ2-5; D gene uncertain. The sample consisted of peripheral blood. The CDR3 is CASSLEPLQETQYF. CDR3 sequence (DNA): TGCGCCAGCAGCTTGGAACCACTCCAAGAGACCCAGTACTTC.